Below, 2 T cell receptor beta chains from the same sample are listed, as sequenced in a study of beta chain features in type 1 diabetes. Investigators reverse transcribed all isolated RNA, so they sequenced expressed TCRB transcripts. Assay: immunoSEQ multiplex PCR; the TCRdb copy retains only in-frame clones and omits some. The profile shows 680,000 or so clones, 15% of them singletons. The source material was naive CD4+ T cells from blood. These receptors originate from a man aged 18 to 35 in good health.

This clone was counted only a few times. This chain's CDR3 is CASSGQATYEQYF. DNA for the CDR3: TGTGCCAGCAGCGGACAGGCTACCTACGAGCAGTACTTC. The chain combines TRBV7-2 with TRBJ2-7, with TRBD1 matching 7 bases. CDR3 length: 13 residues. The V gene's germline CDR1 is SGHTA and CDR2 FQGNSA. The V and J ends lost 5 bases and 2 bases, in that order; junction bases with no gene match: 3.

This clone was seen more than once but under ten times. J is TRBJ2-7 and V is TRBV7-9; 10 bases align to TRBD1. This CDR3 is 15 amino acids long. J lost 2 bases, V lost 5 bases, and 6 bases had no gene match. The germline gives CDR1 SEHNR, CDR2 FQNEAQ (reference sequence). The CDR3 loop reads CASSVRDRGPYEQYF. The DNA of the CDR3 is TGTGCCAGCAGCGTCCGGGACAGGGGCCCCTACGAGCAGTACTTC.